These 27 T cell receptor beta chains were sequenced from one sample in a study of blood T cell repertoires in COVID-19. This table comes from immunoSEQ multiplex PCR, and its TCRdb copy is limited to in-frame clones, with some not included. Of approximately 240,000 clones listed, roughly 87% were seen once; the top ten hold just under 6.5%. The sequencing sample was made of PBMCs or T cells enriched from blood (not recorded which). All receptors come from a young woman with acute COVID-19.

The sample holds a few counts of this clone. V is TRBV2 and J is TRBJ1-1; a weak D match, TRBD1 (6 bases). CDR1 and CDR2 from the germline V gene are SNHLY and FYNNEI. V lost 0 bases and J 3 bases, leaving 11 bases between the germline ends. CDR3 length equals 15 residues. In DNA form, the CDR3 reads TGTGCCAGCAGTGAAGCTCTAGACAGGTACACTGAAGCTTTCTTT. It yields the protein CASSEALDRYTEAFF.

The rearrangement links TRBV29-1 to TRBJ2-3; 12 nucleotides align to TRBD2. V was pared by 8 bases and J by 2 bases, with 5 bases of the junction left unmatched. The CDR3 is 14 residues long. Germline lookup yields CDR1 SQVTM and CDR2 ANQGSEA. The CDR3 sequence: CSLTSGGTTDTQYF. For the CDR3, the DNA is TGCAGCCTTACTAGCGGGGGGACCACAGATACGCAGTATTTT.

The chain uses TRBV10-3 and TRBJ2-7, with D tentatively TRBD1 (6 bases). V lost 5 bases and J 0 bases, leaving 11 bases between the germline ends. Germline lookup yields CDR1 ENHRY and CDR2 SYGVKD. The CDR3 sequence is 14 residues long. Here the CDR3 DNA reads TGTGCCATCAGTCGTACAGGGAACTCCTACGAGCAGTACTTC. Its translation is CAISRTGNSYEQYF.

The V and J genes are TRBV12-3 or TRBV12-4 and TRBJ1-1; 8 bases line up with TRBD1. V dropped 6 bases and J dropped 3; count of bases not matched to a gene: 3. The CDR3 spans 13 residues. The CDR3: CASSTQGDTEAFF. CDR3 bases: TGTGCCAGCAGCACACAGGGGGACACTGAAGCTTTCTTT.

The count of this clone is one. This rearrangement joins TRBV7-6 to TRBJ2-5, with a weak D call TRBD1 (6 bases). Trimming removed 5 bases at V and 5 bases at J, with 21 bases between. Germline V gene lookup returns CDR1 SGHVS and CDR2 FNYEAQ. The CDR3 is 16 amino acids. CDR3: CASSPQSWAGEETQYF. For the CDR3, the DNA is TGTGCCAGCAGCCCCCAGTCTTGGGCAGGGGAGGAGACCCAGTACTTC.

The V gene is TRBV12-3 or TRBV12-4, the J gene TRBJ2-7; the D is unclear. The CDR3 extends over 11 amino acids. V was cut by 5 bases and J by 3 bases, with 5 bases left in between. CDR3 coding DNA: TGTGCCAGCAGTCAACTCTACGAGCAGTACTTC. It encodes CASSQLYEQYF.

The J gene is TRBJ1-1, the V gene TRBV7-2, with D possibly matching TRBD1 (5 bases). The V and J ends lost 2 bases and 4 bases respectively, with 14 bases between them. Germline CDR1 is SGHTA and CDR2 is FQGNSA. The CDR3 has 15 amino acids. The CDR3 protein is CASSLNGGYSTEAFF. The DNA for the CDR3 is TGTGCCAGCAGCTTAAACGGGGGGTATAGCACTGAAGCTTTCTTT.

This rearrangement joins TRBV5-6 to TRBJ2-3; the D gene is possibly TRBD2 (6 bases). This CDR3 has 14 amino acids. Trimming took off 4 bases at V and 0 bases at J, with 9 bases between the two ends. Germline values: CDR1 SGHDT, CDR2 YYEEEE. The CDR3 is CASSPSGSTDTQYF. CDR3 nucleotides: TGTGCCAGCAGCCCCAGCGGGAGCACAGATACGCAGTATTTT.

The CDR3 region is CASSVGGRWEDTQYF. The CDR3 coding sequence is TGTGCCAGCAGCGTAGGCGGGAGATGGGAAGATACGCAGTATTTT. V usage is TRBV9 and J usage is TRBJ2-3; 7 bases align to TRBD2. The CDR3 is 15 residues long. Germline V gene lookup returns CDR1 SGDLS and CDR2 YYNGEE. J lost 5 bases, V lost 0 bases, and 6 bases had no gene match.

The rearrangement joins TRBV18 to TRBJ1-1; D might be TRBD1 (6 bases). This CDR3 comprises 15 residues. Trimming shortened V by 5 bases and J by 5 bases, and 18 bases separated the two germline ends. Germline CDR1 and CDR2: KGHSH and LQKENI. The CDR3 bases are TGTGCCAGCTCATCGGGGGGGGGCCGAGAAACTGAAGCTTTCTTT. Translating gives CASSSGGGRETEAFF.

The gene calls are TRBV4-3 and TRBJ1-6, with unresolved D. The germline V gene encodes CDR1 LGHNA and CDR2 YSLEER. The CDR3 has 15 amino acids. V was trimmed by 0 bases and J by 4 bases, leaving 7 bases between them. CDR3 in DNA: TGCGCCAGCAGCCAAGATCGCAGATATAATTCACCCCTCCACTTT. This gives the protein CASSQDRRYNSPLHF.

The chain joins TRBV21-1 to TRBJ1-1; TRBD1 reflects the table's D call only, with no check against the DNA. TRBV21-1 is a listed pseudogene. The CDR3 consists of 15 residues. The CDR3 here is CASSGQTGGDTEAFF. CDR3 nucleotide sequence: TGTGCCAGCAGCGGACAGACAGGGGGAGACACTGAAGCTTTCTTT.

The rearrangement links TRBV28 to TRBJ1-5; no clear D gene. Trimming removed 3 bases from V and 4 bases from J, with 7 bases in between. Germline V gene data show CDR1 as MDHEN and CDR2 as SYDVKM. This CDR3 comprises 13 residues. CDR3 nucleotide sequence: TGTGCCAGCAGTTTTACGGGGAATCAGCCCCAGCATTTT. It specifies CASSFTGNQPQHF. Drawing the rest from reference TRBV28 and TRBJ1-5, the complete variable domain is DVKVTQSSRYLVKRTGEKVFLECVQDMDHENMFWYRQDPGLGLRLIYFSYDVKMKEKGDIPEGYSVSREKKERFSLILESASTNQTSMYLCASSFTGNQPQHFGDGTRLSIL.

The genes are TRBV3-1 (or the pseudogene TRBV3-2) and TRBJ2-7; 8 bases fit TRBD1. In germline, CDR1 is LGHDT, CDR2 YNNKEL (reference sequence). This CDR3 comprises 15 residues. J was trimmed by 2 bases and V by 3 bases; bases with no gene match: 6. Here the CDR3 DNA reads TGTGCCAGCAGCCAGAGGACAGGGAGCCCCTACGAGCAGTACTTC. This codes for CASSQRTGSPYEQYF.

V is TRBV4-1 and J is TRBJ2-3, with 9 nucleotides matching TRBD2. In germline, CDR1 is MGHRA, CDR2 YSYEKL. Unmatched junction bases numbered 12, after V lost 4 bases and J lost 7 bases. This CDR3 contains 16 residues. This CDR3 reads CASSPGTSLDLNTQYF. The CDR3 region has the DNA TGCGCCAGCAGCCCCGGGACTAGCCTTGACTTAAATACGCAGTATTTT.

CDR3 region: CASSDRGQGYEQYF. The CDR3 bases are TGTGCCAGCAGTGACCGTGGACAGGGTTACGAGCAGTACTTC. The V and J genes are TRBV6-1 and TRBJ2-7; 8 positions agree with TRBD1. The germline gives CDR1 MNHNS, CDR2 SASEGT. Losses at the gene ends were 3 bases for V and 4 bases for J; bases not matched to a gene: 5. CDR3 length: 14 residues.

The CDR3 reads CASSPDSYTQYF. CDR3 nucleotide sequence: TGCGCCAGCAGCCCGGACAGCTATACGCAGTATTTT. This chain links TRBV5-1 with TRBJ2-3, with D possibly TRBD1 on 6 matching bases. Trimming shortened V by 4 bases and J by 7 bases, and 10 bases separated the two germline ends. The CDR3 runs to 12 residues. CDR1 and CDR2 (germline): SGHRS, YFSETQ.

The chain joins TRBV3-1 (or the pseudogene TRBV3-2) to TRBJ2-7; no firm D call. Trimming took off 3 bases at V and 1 base at J, with 10 bases between the two ends. The germline V gene encodes CDR1 LGHDT and CDR2 YNNKEL (reference sequence). The CDR3 is 14 amino acids. The CDR3 reads CASSQMTGSYEQYF. The CDR3 nucleotides read TGTGCCAGCAGCCAGATGACTGGGTCCTACGAGCAGTACTTC.

V and J are TRBV5-1 and TRBJ1-2, with TRBD1 matching over 7 bases. The CDR3 covers 17 residues. Germline V CDR1 and CDR2: SGHRS, YFSETQ. After removal of 0 bases from V and 2 bases from J, the junction contained 10 bases not matched to a gene. The CDR3 region has the DNA TGCGCCAGCAGCTTGGTTGGTACCCAGGGGGGCAACTATGGCTACACCTTC. Translated: CASSLVGTQGGNYGYTF.

The V gene is TRBV19, the J gene TRBJ2-7, with a tentative D call TRBD1 (5 bases). Trimming left V 7 bases short and J 1 base short, with 8 bases between. The germline CDR1 and CDR2 sequences are LNHDA and SQIVND (reference sequence). The CDR3 totals 12 residues. Written as DNA, the CDR3 is TGTGCCAGTAATCAGGGTTCCTACGAGCAGTACTTC. Translating it yields CASNQGSYEQYF.

The genes are TRBV9 and TRBJ1-4, with D possibly being TRBD1 (5 bases). V lost 4 bases to trimming and J lost 3 bases, with 16 bases between them. The CDR3 is made up of 16 amino acids. From germline, CDR1 is SGDLS and CDR2 YYNGEE. CDR3 sequence reads: CASSPNSGRANEKLFF. The CDR3 coding sequence is TGTGCCAGCAGCCCAAATTCAGGGAGGGCTAATGAAAAACTGTTTTTT.

This clone appeared a single time. The V and J genes are TRBV6-5 and TRBJ2-2; TRBD1 matches 9 bases. J lost 8 bases, V lost 7 bases, and 5 bases had no gene match. From germline, CDR1 is MNHEY and CDR2 SVGAGI. The CDR3 contains 13 residues. The CDR3 region is CASTTGGTGELFF. The CDR3 DNA follows: TGTGCCAGCACGACAGGGGGTACAGGGGAGCTGTTTTTT.

The rearrangement joins TRBV19 to TRBJ2-1; 9 nucleotides agree with TRBD2. The CDR3 covers 16 residues. Germline V gives CDR1 LNHDA, CDR2 SQIVND (reference sequence). Unmatched junction bases numbered 13, after V lost 7 bases and J lost 6 bases. The CDR3 coding sequence is TGTGCCAGTAAGGGAGGGTCTAGCGGGAATGTCAATGAGCAGTTCTTC. This translates into CASKGGSSGNVNEQFF.

The chain carries TRBV6-5 and TRBJ1-1; 8 bases fit TRBD1. The V segment lost 0 bases and the J segment 7 bases; nucleotides outside the gene matches: 10. This CDR3 is 16 amino acids long. The germline CDR1 and CDR2 sequences are MNHEY and SVGAGI. CDR3 coding DNA: TGTGCCAGCAGTTACTCCCTGGCTCATGGGACAGGTGAAGCTTTCTTT. This gives the protein CASSYSLAHGTGEAFF.

This chain connects TRBV5-4 to TRBJ2-7; 13 bases are a match to TRBD2. V trimming: 5 bases; J trimming: 2 bases; junction bases outside the gene matches: 4. Germline CDR1 and CDR2: SGHNT and YYREEE (reference sequence). CDR3 length equals 15 residues. This CDR3 reads CASSAGLAGTYEQYF. The CDR3 nucleotides read TGTGCCAGCAGTGCGGGACTAGCGGGAACCTACGAGCAGTACTTC.

This chain links TRBV4-1 with TRBJ1-1; D gene ambiguous. This CDR3 contains 16 residues. V was pared by 0 bases and J by 0 bases, with 11 bases between. Germline values: CDR1 MGHRA, CDR2 YSYEKL. CDR3 sequence reads: CASSQDLGVMNTEAFF. DNA of the CDR3: TGCGCCAGCAGCCAAGATCTAGGCGTTATGAACACTGAAGCTTTCTTT.

The chain carries TRBV10-3 and TRBJ2-1; maybe TRBD1 (6 bases). This CDR3 contains 15 residues. Germline loops: CDR1 ENHRY, CDR2 SYGVKD. V was shortened by 6 bases and J by 0 bases, with 12 bases between the two germline ends. Here the CDR3 reads CAISSRGHSYNEQFF. In nucleotides, the CDR3 is TGTGCCATCAGCTCCAGGGGACACTCCTACAATGAGCAGTTCTTC.